This TCR beta chain was sequenced for a study of T cell responses to AZD1222 COVID-19 vaccine. As to this clone: What it recognizes is unknown.

The CDR3 is 13 amino acids. The junction had 6 bases not matched to a gene; V was cut back by 6 bases and J by 4 bases. CDR1 and CDR2 (germline): MNHEY, SVGAGI. Study observations and caveats: Baseline seropositivity occurred in only a handful of AZD1222 recipients.

TCRdb keeps only in-frame clones here, not all; method: immunoSEQ multiplex PCR. The data contain just under 90,000 clones, 88% of them singletons. This receptor was identified in an adult in good health. The J gene is TRBJ2-7, the V gene TRBV6-5; 7 bases align to TRBD1. Here the sequenced sample was peripheral blood, taken on day 0 of MenACWY control vaccination. CDR3 DNA: TGTGCCAGCAGCCGGGACAGCACTTACGAGCAGTACTTC. It translates to CASSRDSTYEQYF.